These 30 T cell receptor beta chains were all obtained from the same sample, sequenced in a study of regulatory T cells in long-lasting Graves disease. The time point: newly diagnosed GD, antithyroid drugs for less than 3 months. RNA isolated from PBMCs was used to make the TCR library. CDR3 regions were amplified by Arm-PCR using iRepertoire HTBI primers to build TCR beta libraries. Each CDR3 protein gets one entry after TCRdb re-called the multiplex PCR reads with MiXCR. The sample has around 420,000 distinct CDR3 sequences; approximately 15% are singletons. The same data also contributed to another study, on T cells in Graves' hyperthyroidism and ophthalmopathy.

Sequenced material: peripheral blood mononuclear cells (PBMCs), taken at new diagnosis, from a patient treated with antithyroid drugs. The origin of the receptors is a woman aged 40 to 50 with Graves disease.

This chain uses TRBV12-3 or TRBV12-4 with TRBJ1-2; tentatively, D is TRBD1 (6 bases). Between the trimmed V and J ends, which lost 1 base and 6 bases, there was a span of 12 bases. This CDR3 has 14 amino acids. CDR3 bases: TGTGCCAGCAGTTTAGGTGGGGGCGGTAATGGCTACACCTTC. It codes for CASSLGGGGNGYTF.

In its sample, this clonotype was seen a few times. The chain carries TRBV27 and TRBJ1-5; D remains unclear. CDR1 is MNHEY, CDR2 SMNVEV, per germline (reference sequence). V shed 6 bases and J shed 7 bases, with 10 bases lying between them. This CDR3 region has 12 residues. CDR3 sequence: CASSDLGQPQHF. Here the CDR3 DNA reads TGTGCCAGCAGCGATCTTGGACAGCCCCAGCATTTT.

The rearrangement uses TRBV28 and TRBJ2-1; 10 bases agree with TRBD2. Trimming took 6 bases from V and 7 from J; bases not matched to a gene: 6. CDR3 length: 14 residues. Germline V lookup: CDR1 MDHEN, CDR2 SYDVKM. The CDR3 sequence: CASSLAGALNEQFF. As DNA, the CDR3 is TGTGCCAGCAGCCTAGCGGGAGCTTTAAATGAGCAGTTCTTC. Full variable domain (missing parts from reference TRBV28 and TRBJ2-1): DVKVTQSSRYLVKRTGEKVFLECVQDMDHENMFWYRQDPGLGLRLIYFSYDVKMKEKGDIPEGYSVSREKKERFSLILESASTNQTSMYLCASSLAGALNEQFFGPGTRLTVL.

The rearrangement joins TRBV5-1 to TRBJ2-1, with TRBD2 identical over 8 bases. Germline V lookup: CDR1 SGHRS, CDR2 YFSETQ. J was trimmed by 6 bases and V by 6 bases; bases with no gene match: 11. This CDR3 contains 15 residues. CDR3 sequence: CASTKGAGEGNEQFF. The CDR3 DNA follows: TGCGCCAGCACCAAGGGAGCGGGAGAGGGCAATGAGCAGTTCTTC.

V usage is TRBV12-3 or TRBV12-4 and J usage is TRBJ2-2; 8 bases match TRBD1. The CDR3 runs to 16 residues. V shed 5 bases, J shed 6 bases, and the junction held 11 bases outside the gene matches. This CDR3 reads CASSPPGQVESGELFF. CDR3 in DNA: TGTGCCAGCAGTCCGCCGGGACAGGTGGAATCCGGGGAGCTGTTTTTT.

This clonotype was counted ten times or more. V is TRBV28 and J is TRBJ2-2; possibly TRBD2 for D (6 bases). The CDR3 sequence is 16 residues long. Trimming removed 7 bases at V and 1 base at J, with 16 bases between. Germline CDR1 and CDR2: MDHEN and SYDVKM. DNA of the CDR3: TGTGCCAGCATTCCCGTGGGTAGCGGGAACACCGGGGAGCTGTTTTTT. Translating it yields CASIPVGSGNTGELFF.

The sample holds many counts of this clonotype. This chain uses TRBV5-5 with TRBJ2-7, with D perhaps matching TRBD1 (6 bases). CDR1 is SGHKS, CDR2 YYEKEE, per germline (reference sequence). The CDR3 has 18 amino acids. V shed 0 bases and J shed 0 bases, with 19 bases lying between them. CDR3 protein: CASSLVGSGHRSSYEQYF. CDR3 nucleotides: TGTGCCAGCAGCTTGGTGGGATCGGGACACAGGAGCTCCTACGAGCAGTACTTC. The variable domain in full, completed from reference TRBV5-5 and TRBJ2-7, reads DAGVTQSPTHLIKTRGQQVTLRCSPISGHKSVSWYQQVLGQGPQFIFQYYEKEERGRGNFPDRFSARQFPNYSSELNVNALLLGDSALYLCASSLVGSGHRSSYEQYFGPGTRLTVT.

This clonotype has a count of ten or more. CDR3 in DNA: TGTGCCAGCAGCTTACTTAGCGGGGCAAAGAGGGAGCAGTACTTC. Its protein is CASSLLSGAKREQYF. The chain employs TRBV11-2 and TRBJ2-7; 8 nucleotides line up with TRBD2. CDR1 SGHAT and CDR2 FQNNGV come from the germline V gene. This CDR3 is 15 amino acids long. The ends lost 2 bases at V and 7 bases at J; junction bases unmatched: 10.

The rearrangement uses TRBV11-2 and TRBJ2-7, with D perhaps matching TRBD1 or TRBD2 (5 bases each). This CDR3 has 13 amino acids. V was clipped by 8 bases and J by 1 base, with 12 bases between them. Germline values: CDR1 SGHAT, CDR2 FQNNGV. The CDR3 loop is CASARGDSYEQYF. The DNA of the CDR3 is TGTGCCAGCGCCCGGGGCGATTCCTACGAGCAGTACTTC.

The gene calls are TRBV7-3 and TRBJ2-3; 8 bases agree with TRBD1. The CDR3 contains 15 residues. Germline CDR1 SGHTA, CDR2 FQGTGA. V lost 5 bases to trimming and J lost 3 bases; unmatched junction nucleotides: 7. The CDR3 coding sequence is TGTGCCAGCAGCCCCAGGGGGCTAGTTACAGATACGCAGTATTTT. Protein sequence: CASSPRGLVTDTQYF.

This clonotype was found many times. V gene TRBV19 combines with J gene TRBJ1-2; D is unresolved. The length of the CDR3 is 18 residues. CDR1 is LNHDA, CDR2 SQIVND, per germline (reference sequence). The V and J ends lost 7 bases and 2 bases respectively, with 26 bases between them. The CDR3: CASIGYASDPAFNYGYTF. CDR3 DNA sequence: TGTGCCAGTATCGGATACGCTAGCGATCCCGCCTTCAACTATGGCTACACCTTC.

The chain couples TRBV3-1 to TRBJ2-6; D is uncertain. This CDR3 region has 15 residues. The ends were cut back, 1 base at V and 2 bases at J, with 6 bases in the middle. Germline lookup yields CDR1 LGHDT and CDR2 YNNKEL (reference sequence). CDR3 DNA sequence: TGTGCCAGCAGCCAAGTTCGGACTGGGGCCAACGTCCTGACTTTC. This codes for CASSQVRTGANVLTF.

A few counts support this clonotype. This may be a read error: a much more frequent sequence differs by one nucleotide. This chain joins TRBV28 and TRBJ2-7; TRBD2 agrees at 7 bases. Germline loops: CDR1 MDHEN, CDR2 SYDVKM. This CDR3 has 15 residues. CDR3 amino acids: CASSSGRTSTYGQYF. The CDR3 DNA reads as TGTGCCAGCAGTTCCGGTCGGACTAGTACCTACGGGCAGTACTTC.

This clonotype was detected many times. The J gene is TRBJ2-1, the V gene TRBV7-2; 7 positions agree with TRBD1. J lost 5 bases, V lost 5 bases, and 6 bases had no gene match. CDR1 is SGHTA, CDR2 FQGNSA, per germline. The CDR3 length is 14 residues. The CDR3 region is CASSLGQANNEQFF. CDR3 in DNA: TGTGCCAGCAGCCTCGGACAGGCCAACAATGAGCAGTTCTTC. The variable domain in full, completed from reference TRBV7-2 and TRBJ2-1, reads GAGVSQSPSNKVTEKGKDVELRCDPISGHTALYWYRQSLGQGLEFLIYFQGNSAPDKSGLPSDRFSAERTGGSVSTLTIQRTQQEDSAVYLCASSLGQANNEQFFGPGTRLTVL.

This clonotype was counted a few times. The rearrangement joins TRBV19 to TRBJ1-4; D unresolved. The CDR3 extends over 14 amino acids. Trimming took 6 bases from V and 7 from J, leaving 15 bases between them. Germline lookup yields CDR1 LNHDA and CDR2 SQIVND (reference sequence). CDR3 bases: TGTGCCAGTAGCGGGGATCTCCGGGGTGAAAAACTGTTTTTT. This gives the protein CASSGDLRGEKLFF.

This clonotype was seen more than once but under ten times. J is TRBJ2-1 and V is TRBV29-1; 7 nucleotides align to TRBD1. Germline V gives CDR1 SQVTM, CDR2 ANQGSEA. The CDR3 extends over 15 amino acids. The junction had 13 bases not matched to a gene; V was cut back by 2 bases and J by 9 bases. The CDR3 region has the DNA TGCAGCGTTGAAACCCTGGAACAGGGGTGGGCTGAGCAGTTCTTC. Its protein is CSVETLEQGWAEQFF.

This clonotype was detected a few times. This chain connects TRBV29-1 to TRBJ1-5, with TRBD1 identical over 8 bases. The trim removed 5 bases at V and 2 bases at J, leaving 5 bases unmatched. The CDR3 covers 14 residues. Germline V gene data show CDR1 as SQVTM and CDR2 as ANQGSEA. CDR3 in amino acids: CSVIQGAGNQPQHF. Here the CDR3 DNA reads TGCAGCGTTATCCAGGGGGCTGGCAATCAGCCCCAGCATTTT.

This clonotype showed up many times. The chain uses TRBV27 and TRBJ1-2; D is undetermined. V was clipped by 5 bases and J by 4 bases, with 14 bases between them. The CDR3 contains 14 residues. Germline loops: CDR1 MNHEY, CDR2 SMNVEV (reference sequence). CDR3 amino acids: CASSPWVGSYGYTF. CDR3 DNA sequence: TGTGCCAGCAGTCCCTGGGTGGGGAGCTATGGCTACACCTTC.

This chain connects TRBV19 to TRBJ2-2; 8 positions match TRBD1. Germline V lookup: CDR1 LNHDA, CDR2 SQIVND (reference sequence). The CDR3 spans 16 residues. The J segment lost 4 bases and the V segment lost 0 bases, leaving 4 bases of the junction unmatched. The CDR3 here is CASSIDRDRLTGELFF. The DNA for the CDR3 is TGTGCCAGTAGTATAGATAGGGACAGGCTCACCGGGGAGCTGTTTTTT.

This clonotype was seen many times. This chain connects TRBV11-2 to TRBJ2-7; the D gene is possibly TRBD1 (6 bases). Germline CDR1 reads SGHAT; CDR2 reads FQNNGV. CDR3 length: 13 residues. The V end lost 4 bases, the J end lost 3 bases, and 10 bases lay between the germline ends. The CDR3 DNA is TGTGCCAGCAGCTATGGACAGCTCTACGAGCAGTACTTC. This sequence encodes CASSYGQLYEQYF.

At least ten counts were recorded for this clonotype. The chain has TRBV28 and TRBJ1-5, with D perhaps TRBD1 (6 bases). This CDR3 spans 13 amino acids. The V gene's germline CDR1 is MDHEN and CDR2 SYDVKM. V lost 5 bases and J 3 bases, leaving 8 bases between the germline ends. DNA of the CDR3: TGTGCCAGCAGTCGACAGGACAATCAGCCCCAGCATTTT. Translated: CASSRQDNQPQHF.

The J gene is TRBJ1-1, the V gene TRBV4-2; D gene unclear. V was shortened by 4 bases and J by 1 base, with 13 bases between the two germline ends. This CDR3 has 15 amino acids. Germline loops: CDR1 LGHNA, CDR2 YNFKEQ. The CDR3 is CASSPQQVGNTEAFF. CDR3 coding DNA: TGTGCCAGCAGCCCCCAGCAGGTTGGGAACACTGAAGCTTTCTTT.

This clonotype occurred many times. This chain joins TRBV11-2 and TRBJ2-7; 9 bases align to TRBD2. Germline values: CDR1 SGHAT, CDR2 FQNNGV. This CDR3 region has 14 residues. Trimming cost V 5 bases and J 3 bases; bases outside gene matches: 5. CDR3 region: CASSPSGAYYEQYF. CDR3 nucleotides: TGTGCCAGCAGCCCTAGCGGGGCTTACTACGAGCAGTACTTC.

A single count supports this clonotype. This chain links TRBV13 with TRBJ2-1; TRBD2 matches at 8 bases. This CDR3 comprises 17 residues. With 5 bases clipped from V and 6 bases from J, the junction kept 15 bases outside the gene matches. The germline gives CDR1 PRHDT, CDR2 FYEKMQ (reference sequence). The CDR3 sequence: CASSLCGAGGSSNEQFF. CDR3 bases: TGTGCCAGCAGCCTCTGCGGGGCGGGAGGTAGTTCCAATGAGCAGTTCTTC. Combining the CDR3 with reference TRBV13 and TRBJ2-1 gives the whole variable domain AAGVIQSPRHLIKEKRETATLKCYPIPRHDTVYWYQQGPGQDPQFLISFYEKMQSDKGSIPDRFSAQQFSDYHSELNMSSLELGDSALYFCASSLCGAGGSSNEQFFGPGTRLTVL.

This clonotype has a count of ten or more. This chain joins TRBV29-1 and TRBJ1-2; D not certain. This CDR3 spans 12 amino acids. Per the germline V gene, CDR1 is SQVTM and CDR2 is ANQGSEA. The germline V and J ends were trimmed by 3 bases and 5 bases, with 10 bases remaining between them. CDR3 sequence reads: CSVENSDYGYTF. CDR3 in DNA: TGCAGCGTTGAGAACAGCGATTATGGCTACACCTTC.

At least ten counts were recorded for this clonotype. The chain recombines TRBV11-3 with TRBJ2-1; 7 positions agree with TRBD2. Germline trimming cut 5 bases from V and 2 bases from J; bases unmatched to any gene: 9. The CDR3 has 16 amino acids. Germline V gene sequence: CDR1 SGHNT, CDR2 YENEEA. The CDR3 DNA follows: TGTGCCAGCAGCCATAGGGCGGGAGTCGCCTACAATGAGCAGTTCTTC. Its protein product is CASSHRAGVAYNEQFF.

This clonotype was found a few times. V gene TRBV3-1 combines with J gene TRBJ1-1; D gene uncertain. Trimming took off 1 base at V and 6 bases at J, with 9 bases between the two ends. CDR3 length equals 13 residues. Germline V gives CDR1 LGHDT, CDR2 YNNKEL (reference sequence). The DNA of the CDR3 is TGTGCCAGCAGCCAAGGTAAGGGCTCTGAAGCTTTCTTT. This gives the protein CASSQGKGSEAFF.

This clonotype showed up just once. This chain uses TRBV19 with TRBJ2-7, with 10 bases lining up with TRBD2. The CDR3 extends over 14 amino acids. Germline CDR1 LNHDA, CDR2 SQIVND (reference sequence). The CDR3 region has the DNA TGTGCAAGTCGACCCCTAGCGGGGGCGTACGAGCAGTACTTC. It codes for CASRPLAGAYEQYF.

At least ten counts were recorded for this clonotype. CDR3: CASSSVGGRETQYF. The DNA of the CDR3 is TGTGCCAGCAGCTCCGTGGGGGGGCGTGAGACCCAGTACTTC. V is TRBV7-2 and J is TRBJ2-5; a possible D gene is TRBD2 (7 bases). The CDR3 totals 14 residues. Trimming shortened V by 4 bases and J by 5 bases, and 14 bases separated the two germline ends. CDR1 and CDR2 from the germline V gene are SGHTA and FQGNSA.

This sequence joins TRBV4-1 and TRBJ1-6, with a possible D match to TRBD1 (5 bases). The CDR3 totals 17 residues. V dropped 0 bases and J dropped 3 bases, with 12 bases sitting between them. Germline CDR1 and CDR2: MGHRA and YSYEKL. Here the CDR3 reads CASSQDSGTLYNSPLHF. CDR3 bases: TGCGCCAGCAGCCAAGATTCCGGGACCCTCTATAATTCACCCCTCCACTTT.